These 25 T cell receptor beta chains came from one sample sequenced in a study of blood T cell repertoires in COVID-19. Data came from immunoSEQ multiplex PCR; TCRdb stores just in-frame clones and leaves some out. The table has approximately 180,000 clones, approximately 87% seen once. Input material: peripheral blood. The source of these receptors is a person aged 65-85 years with COVID-19, enrolled during active disease.

The chain employs TRBV6-4 and TRBJ2-1, with D perhaps matching TRBD1 (6 bases). With 5 bases removed from V and 0 bases from J, the gap between germline ends came to 17 bases. Germline CDR1 is MRHNA and CDR2 is SNTAGT. This CDR3 region has 17 residues. The DNA for the CDR3 is TGTGCCAGCAGTCCACAGGGAGCCCCCGGCTCCTACAATGAGCAGTTCTTC. It translates to CASSPQGAPGSYNEQFF.

The chain uses TRBV28 and TRBJ1-1; D uncertain. The CDR3 loop spans 11 amino acids. Looked up from germline, CDR1 is MDHEN and CDR2 is SYDVKM. V was trimmed by 6 bases and J by 6 bases, leaving 8 bases between them. Here the CDR3 reads CASSTTSEAFF. CDR3 in DNA: TGTGCCAGCAGCACTACATCTGAAGCTTTCTTT.

The chain combines TRBV6-6 with TRBJ2-2; D is uncertain. The CDR3 consists of 12 residues. Trimming pared 9 bases from V and 1 base from J, leaving 6 bases between. From germline, CDR1 is MNHNY and CDR2 SVGAGI (reference sequence). CDR3 bases: TGTGCCAGTTGCGAGAACACCGGGGAGCTGTTTTTT. Translated: CASCENTGELFF.

This chain joins TRBV5-6 and TRBJ2-1; 10 bases agree with TRBD2. The V segment lost 2 bases and the J segment 7 bases; nucleotides outside the gene matches: 12. Germline V CDR1 and CDR2: SGHDT, YYEEEE. The CDR3 covers 17 residues. The CDR3 loop is CASSFPPGLAGANEQFF. The CDR3 nucleotides read TGTGCCAGCAGCTTCCCCCCTGGCCTAGCGGGGGCGAATGAGCAGTTCTTC.

The chain uses TRBV6-6 and TRBJ2-6, with D possibly TRBD1 on 6 matching bases. Germline CDR1 MNHNY, CDR2 SVGAGI (reference sequence). With 2 bases removed from V and 3 bases from J, the gap between germline ends came to 11 bases. The CDR3 loop spans 16 amino acids. DNA of the CDR3: TGTGCCAGCAGTTACGCACAGGGTCTTGGGGCCAACGTCCTGACTTTC. This sequence encodes CASSYAQGLGANVLTF.

The V call is TRBV19, the J call TRBJ1-5; weak D call: TRBD1 (6 bases). Per germline, CDR1 LNHDA and CDR2 SQIVND (reference sequence). V was clipped by 7 bases and J by 6 bases, with 25 bases between them. The CDR3 spans 17 residues. The CDR3 DNA reads as TGTGCCAGTACCCTCTACCGACAGGCCACTACTACTCAGCCCCAGCATTTT. Translating gives CASTLYRQATTTQPQHF.

There are a few counts of this clone. The chain has TRBV15 and TRBJ2-1, with no clear D. The CDR3 has 13 amino acids. Germline V gives CDR1 LNHNV, CDR2 YYDKDF (reference sequence). V lost 0 bases and J 8 bases, leaving 8 bases between the germline ends. The CDR3 is CATSRDLADEQFF. The CDR3 DNA follows: TGTGCCACCAGCAGAGATTTAGCAGATGAGCAGTTCTTC.

This chain uses TRBV30 with TRBJ2-3; D not resolved. V lost 2 bases to trimming and J lost 0 bases, with 9 bases between them. The CDR3 contains 14 residues. Looked up from germline, CDR1 is GTSNPN and CDR2 is SVGIG (reference sequence). The CDR3 coding sequence is TGTGCCTGGAGTTTGGGCCCTAGCACAGATACGCAGTATTTT. Its translation: CAWSLGPSTDTQYF. The complete variable domain, with remaining parts taken from reference TRBV30 and TRBJ2-3, reads SQTIHQWPATLVQPVGSPLSLECTVEGTSNPNLYWYRQAAGRGLQLLFYSVGIGQISSEVPQNLSASRPQDRQFILSSKKLLLSDSGFYLCAWSLGPSTDTQYFGPGTRLTVL.

The chain links TRBV19 to TRBJ2-6; 10 bases line up with TRBD1. The junction had 3 bases not matched to a gene; V was cut back by 8 bases and J by 2 bases. The CDR3 loop spans 15 amino acids. The germline V gene has CDR1 LNHDA and CDR2 SQIVND (reference sequence). DNA for the CDR3: TGTGCCAGTGGTGGGACAGGGGCTGGGGCCAACGTCCTGACTTTC. It encodes CASGGTGAGANVLTF. Combining the CDR3 with reference TRBV19 and TRBJ2-6 gives the whole variable domain DGGITQSPKYLFRKEGQNVTLSCEQNLNHDAMYWYRQDPGQGLRLIYYSQIVNDFQKGDIAEGYSVSREKKESFPLTVTSAQKNPTAFYLCASGGTGAGANVLTFGAGSRLTVL.

This clone was counted once. This chain links TRBV5-6 with TRBJ2-7; 9 nucleotides agree with TRBD2. The ends lost 5 bases at V and 7 bases at J; junction bases unmatched: 16. CDR1 is SGHDT, CDR2 YYEEEE, per germline. The CDR3 contains 16 residues. The CDR3 nucleotides are TGTGCCAGCAGGTCCCGACTTCTAGCGGGGATTCCAGAGCAGTACTTC. Amino acid sequence: CASRSRLLAGIPEQYF.

This clone is a singleton in its sample. This chain links TRBV7-9 with TRBJ1-1; 7 bases match TRBD1. Germline CDR1 is SEHNR and CDR2 is FQNEAQ (reference sequence). The CDR3 is 13 amino acids. Trimming at V came to 5 bases and at J to 6 bases, leaving 6 bases not matched to a gene. The CDR3 spells CASSSRQGAEAFF. Written as DNA, the CDR3 is TGTGCCAGCAGCAGCAGACAGGGTGCTGAAGCTTTCTTT.

The gene calls are TRBV2 and TRBJ1-2; maybe TRBD1 (6 bases). There are 14 residues in the CDR3. V was shortened by 6 bases and J by 4 bases, with 15 bases between the two germline ends. The V gene's germline CDR1 is SNHLY and CDR2 FYNNEI. CDR3 in DNA: TGTGCCAGCAGAAATTACAGGGTGAGCTATGGCTACACCTTC. Its translation is CASRNYRVSYGYTF.

The rearrangement links TRBV5-4 to TRBJ1-2; unclear D gene. Germline CDR1 reads SGHNT; CDR2 reads YYREEE (reference sequence). This CDR3 contains 16 residues. With 0 bases removed from V and 0 bases from J, the gap between germline ends came to 12 bases. CDR3 residues: CASSLGAAIANYGYTF. The CDR3 nucleotides read TGTGCCAGCAGCTTGGGGGCAGCTATAGCTAACTATGGCTACACCTTC.

The rearrangement uses TRBV27 and TRBJ2-1; possibly TRBD1 for D (5 bases). The CDR3 runs 14 residues. Trimming stripped 6 bases from V and 5 bases from J, with 14 bases between. Germline CDR1 reads MNHEY; CDR2 reads SMNVEV (reference sequence). CDR3 loop: CASSSRRGNNEQFF. The CDR3 DNA is TGTGCCAGCAGCTCCAGAAGGGGTAACAATGAGCAGTTCTTC.

V usage is TRBV27 and J usage is TRBJ2-7, with unresolved D. Germline V gives CDR1 MNHEY, CDR2 SMNVEV (reference sequence). The CDR3 has 13 residues. Deletions cut 4 bases from V and 0 bases from J, with 7 bases between. The CDR3 DNA is TGTGCCAGCAGTTCCTCTAACTCCTACGAGCAGTACTTC. Its protein is CASSSSNSYEQYF.

This clone occurred once. The rearrangement uses TRBV10-3 and TRBJ2-2, with 11 bases matching TRBD2. J lost 7 bases, V lost 8 bases, and 15 bases had no gene match. The V gene's germline CDR1 is ENHRY and CDR2 SYGVKD. This CDR3 has 17 amino acids. The CDR3 protein is CAIGGSVAGGPGGELFF. The CDR3 DNA is TGTGCCATCGGGGGGTCGGTAGCGGGAGGGCCCGGCGGGGAGCTGTTTTTT.

This chain joins TRBV7-3 and TRBJ2-2; 12 nucleotides match TRBD2. The J segment lost 6 bases and the V segment lost 4 bases, leaving 9 bases of the junction unmatched. The CDR3 runs to 17 residues. Looked up from germline, CDR1 is SGHTA and CDR2 is FQGTGA. The CDR3 region has the DNA TGTGCCAGCAGCTCACCGACTAGCGGGAGTTTCCCCGGGGAGCTGTTTTTT. This codes for CASSSPTSGSFPGELFF. Looking up the rest from reference TRBV7-3 and TRBJ2-2 gives the full variable domain: GAGVSQTPSNKVTEKGKYVELRCDPISGHTALYWYRQSLGQGPEFLIYFQGTGAADDSGLPNDRFFAVRPEGSVSTLKIQRTERGDSAVYLCASSSPTSGSFPGELFFGEGSRLTVL.

The gene calls are TRBV4-3 and TRBJ2-2, with D maybe TRBD1 (6 bases). The germline V and J ends were trimmed by 0 bases and 4 bases, with 18 bases remaining between them. The CDR3 covers 18 residues. Germline V gives CDR1 LGHNA, CDR2 YSLEER. For the CDR3, the DNA is TGCGCCAGCAGCCAAGATCGTCCAGGGGTATTAAGCACCGGGGAGCTGTTTTTT. This translates into CASSQDRPGVLSTGELFF.

This chain joins TRBV9 and TRBJ2-1, with 9 bases identical to TRBD2. The germline CDR1 and CDR2 sequences are SGDLS and YYNGEE. This CDR3 spans 15 amino acids. J lost 8 bases, V lost 2 bases, and 8 bases had no gene match. CDR3 amino acids: CASSVIAGEAYEQFF. The CDR3 DNA follows: TGTGCCAGCAGCGTTATAGCGGGAGAAGCATATGAGCAGTTCTTC.

V gene TRBV5-4 combines with J gene TRBJ2-7; 13 positions match TRBD2. V shed 3 bases and J 4 bases; nucleotides not matched to a gene: 7. This CDR3 comprises 16 residues. The germline CDR1 and CDR2 sequences are SGHNT and YYREEE (reference sequence). The CDR3 DNA reads TGTGCCAGCAGCTCGGAGGGACTAGCGGGGAATTACGAGCAGTACTTC. Translation gives CASSSEGLAGNYEQYF.

V usage is TRBV5-8 and J usage is TRBJ2-5, with TRBD2 as a possible D gene (6 bases). CDR3 length: 15 residues. Trimming cost V 5 bases and J 1 base, with 15 bases left between them. The germline V gene encodes CDR1 SGHTS and CDR2 YDEGEE. The CDR3 sequence is CASRGGSVSQETQYF. DNA for the CDR3: TGTGCCAGCAGGGGGGGTAGCGTCAGCCAAGAGACCCAGTACTTC.

This clone was seen many times. The V and J genes are TRBV27 and TRBJ1-1, with D uncertain. V lost 0 bases to trimming and J lost 4 bases, with 12 bases between them. The CDR3 covers 15 residues. Germline CDR1 is MNHEY and CDR2 is SMNVEV (reference sequence). CDR3 loop: CASSLSGSASTEAFF. CDR3 sequence (DNA): TGTGCCAGCAGTTTATCCGGGAGCGCCTCCACTGAAGCTTTCTTT.

The V call is TRBV29-1, the J call TRBJ2-1; the match to TRBD2 covers 7 bases. The germline gives CDR1 SQVTM, CDR2 ANQGSEA. CDR3 length equals 13 residues. Unmatched junction bases numbered 8, after V lost 8 bases and J lost 4 bases. The CDR3 is CSLQRDVYNEQFF. CDR3 DNA sequence: TGCAGCCTCCAGCGGGACGTGTACAATGAGCAGTTCTTC.

The J gene is TRBJ1-2, the V gene TRBV19, with D possibly TRBD1 on 6 matching bases. Trimming shortened V by 6 bases and J by 4 bases, and 12 bases separated the two germline ends. Germline loops: CDR1 LNHDA, CDR2 SQIVND (reference sequence). This CDR3 spans 13 amino acids. DNA of the CDR3: TGTGCCAGTAGGGGTATAGGGGGCTATGGCTACACCTTC. It yields the protein CASRGIGGYGYTF.

The chain carries TRBV30 and TRBJ2-5; 8 bases are shared with TRBD1. This CDR3 is built from 14 residues. J was trimmed by 5 bases and V by 4 bases; bases with no gene match: 9. Germline-derived CDR1 and CDR2 are GTSNPN and SVGIG (reference sequence). The CDR3: CAWTRGQAVETQYF. The CDR3 region has the DNA TGTGCCTGGACCCGGGGACAGGCCGTTGAGACCCAGTACTTC.